These 27 T cell receptor beta chains share one sample of origin, sequenced in a study of control samples from healthy donors and cancer patients. Some clones are missing from TCRdb's copy, which holds only in-frame ones; the method was immunoSEQ multiplex PCR. This sample contains under 200,000 clones. The sample taken for sequencing was blood. These receptors all stem from a woman in her thirties in good health.

The J gene is TRBJ1-1, the V gene TRBV4-1; D remains unclear. In germline, CDR1 is MGHRA, CDR2 YSYEKL. Trimming left V 0 bases short and J 4 bases short, with 15 bases between. The CDR3 length is 16 residues. For the CDR3, the DNA is TGCGCCAGCAGCCAAGAGAAATTCCGACGGTTCACTGAAGCTTTCTTT. Translated, it gives CASSQEKFRRFTEAFF.

The chain links TRBV28 to TRBJ1-2; the match to TRBD1 covers 7 bases. V shed 2 bases, J shed 8 bases, and the junction held 8 bases outside the gene matches. The CDR3 runs 14 residues. CDR1 MDHEN and CDR2 SYDVKM come from the germline V gene. CDR3 coding DNA: TGTGCCAGCAGTTTACGGAGGGGGCTAAGAGGCTACACCTTC. It is translated as CASSLRRGLRGYTF.

The chain recombines TRBV29-1 with TRBJ1-1; D unclear. The CDR3 length is 13 residues. The germline V gene encodes CDR1 SQVTM and CDR2 ANQGSEA. V dropped 3 bases and J dropped 1 base, with 9 bases sitting between them. Here the CDR3 reads CSVDEVGNTEAFF. The CDR3 DNA follows: TGCAGCGTTGACGAAGTAGGGAACACTGAAGCTTTCTTT.

The chain employs TRBV15 and TRBJ1-4; D is undetermined. This CDR3 contains 13 residues. Trimming cost V 0 bases and J 7 bases, with 6 bases left between them. Germline loops: CDR1 LNHNV, CDR2 YYDKDF (reference sequence). As DNA, the CDR3 is TGTGCCACCAGCAGAGATCGGGTTGAAAAACTGTTTTTT. Translated: CATSRDRVEKLFF.

This chain links TRBV2 with TRBJ2-3; 11 bases line up with TRBD2. The germline V gene has CDR1 SNHLY and CDR2 FYNNEI. J was trimmed by 6 bases and V by 8 bases; bases with no gene match: 10. This CDR3 contains 15 residues. The CDR3 is CASCSGGGLWDTQYF. The DNA of the CDR3 is TGTGCCAGCTGTAGCGGGGGGGGCCTGTGGGATACGCAGTATTTT.

The chain recombines TRBV3-1 (or the pseudogene TRBV3-2) with TRBJ1-1, with TRBD1 identical over 7 bases. The CDR3 runs 12 residues. The junction had 5 bases not matched to a gene; V was cut back by 3 bases and J by 10 bases. CDR1 is LGHDT, CDR2 YNNKEL, per germline (reference sequence). The CDR3 loop is CASSHLQGLAFF. The CDR3 region has the DNA TGTGCCAGCAGCCATCTACAGGGGTTAGCTTTCTTT.

The rearrangement joins TRBV14 to TRBJ1-1, with 10 bases matching TRBD1. V lost 0 bases, J lost 3 bases, and 16 bases stayed unmatched. The germline gives CDR1 SGHDN, CDR2 FVKESK. CDR3 length equals 20 residues. CDR3 nucleotide sequence: TGTGCCAGCAGCCAAGATCGATGGGGACAGGGGATGAAGTGGGACACTGAAGCTTTCTTT. Translated, it gives CASSQDRWGQGMKWDTEAFF.

V is TRBV20-1 and J is TRBJ2-7; D assignment may be TRBD1 or TRBD2 (5 bases each). Trimming removed 3 bases at V and 4 bases at J, with 22 bases between. Germline assignment: CDR1 DFQATT and CDR2 SNEGSKA (reference sequence). CDR3 length: 16 amino acids. CDR3 nucleotide sequence: TGCAGTGCTAGTGGAGAGGGACGCTCTAGCATTTACGAGCAGTACTTC. It is translated as CSASGEGRSSIYEQYF.

The chain joins TRBV3-1 (or the pseudogene TRBV3-2) to TRBJ1-6; no reliable D call. CDR1 LGHDT and CDR2 YNNKEL come from the germline V gene (reference sequence). The CDR3 runs to 17 residues. V lost 0 bases and J 1 base, leaving 10 bases between the germline ends. The DNA for the CDR3 is TGTGCCAGCAGCCAAGATTGGAGAGGGTCCTATAATTCACCCCTCCACTTT. Protein product: CASSQDWRGSYNSPLHF.

CDR3 region: CASSEAGGATEAFF. CDR3 DNA sequence: TGTGCCAGCAGTGAAGCGGGAGGTGCGACTGAAGCTTTCTTT. The chain employs TRBV6-1 and TRBJ1-1; no firm D call. The CDR3 length is 14 residues. The ends were cut back, 0 bases at V and 5 bases at J, with 10 bases in the middle. Germline assignment: CDR1 MNHNS and CDR2 SASEGT.

This chain links TRBV7-9 with TRBJ2-3; possible D gene TRBD2, 6 bases. V shed 5 bases and J shed 4 bases, with 16 bases lying between them. The CDR3 loop spans 15 amino acids. Germline V gene sequence: CDR1 SEHNR, CDR2 FQNEAQ (reference sequence). In DNA, the CDR3 is TGTGCCAGCAGCCTCTACACAGGAGGGTCAGATACGCAGTATTTT. This encodes CASSLYTGGSDTQYF.

The genes are TRBV2 and TRBJ2-5; TRBD1 aligns across 9 bases. V was clipped by 5 bases and J by 5 bases; unmatched bases: 3. CDR3 length equals 13 residues. CDR1 SNHLY and CDR2 FYNNEI come from the germline V gene. CDR3 DNA: TGTGCCAGCAGTTACAGGGGGCGGGAGACCCAGTACTTC. Its protein is CASSYRGRETQYF.

This chain connects TRBV5-1 to TRBJ2-7; tentative D call: TRBD1 (5 bases). CDR3 length: 14 residues. Germline V lookup: CDR1 SGHRS, CDR2 YFSETQ. Trimming stripped 2 bases from V and 5 bases from J, with 14 bases between. This CDR3 is CASSLTAQGDEQYF. CDR3 nucleotide sequence: TGCGCCAGCAGCTTAACAGCCCAGGGTGACGAGCAGTACTTC.

V and J are TRBV10-3 and TRBJ2-3, with 9 nucleotides matching TRBD2. Germline V CDR1 and CDR2: ENHRY, SYGVKD. The CDR3 contains 16 residues. After removal of 8 bases from V and 0 bases from J, the junction contained 9 bases not matched to a gene. DNA of the CDR3: TGTGCCATCCGGGGGGCTAGCGGGAAGAGCACAGATACGCAGTATTTT. Translated: CAIRGASGKSTDTQYF.

The chain uses TRBV28 and TRBJ2-7; the D call may be TRBD1 or TRBD2 (6 bases each). V was shortened by 5 bases and J by 0 bases, with 14 bases between the two germline ends. This CDR3 is built from 15 residues. Germline V gene lookup returns CDR1 MDHEN and CDR2 SYDVKM. CDR3 DNA: TGTGCCAGCAGTCCCCCACGGGGGCTCTCCTACGAGCAGTACTTC. Translation gives CASSPPRGLSYEQYF.

The V and J genes are TRBV10-3 and TRBJ1-6; D is perhaps TRBD1 (6 bases). The germline V gene encodes CDR1 ENHRY and CDR2 SYGVKD. Trimming cost V 3 bases and J 5 bases, with 17 bases left between them. The CDR3 sequence is 17 residues long. The CDR3 nucleotides are TGTGCCATCAGTGAATTGCATCTTTCAGGGGATAATTCACCCCTCCACTTT. Its translation: CAISELHLSGDNSPLHF.

The genes are TRBV10-3 and TRBJ1-2; TRBD1 is a possible D gene (5 bases). V dropped 4 bases and J dropped 6 bases, with 9 bases sitting between them. This CDR3 contains 12 residues. Germline V CDR1 and CDR2: ENHRY, SYGVKD. Here the CDR3 reads CAISVRGDGYTF. Here the CDR3 DNA reads TGTGCCATCAGTGTCCGAGGGGATGGCTACACCTTC.

The rearrangement uses TRBV5-8 and TRBJ1-4, with D hard to call. The CDR3 sequence is 13 residues long. Trimming shortened V by 2 bases and J by 4 bases, and 6 bases separated the two germline ends. Germline lookup yields CDR1 SGHTS and CDR2 YDEGEE. The DNA of the CDR3 is TGTGCCAGCAGCTTTGGTCTTAATGAAAAACTGTTTTTT. It specifies CASSFGLNEKLFF.

The chain joins TRBV29-1 to TRBJ1-1; unclear D gene. CDR1 and CDR2 (germline): SQVTM, ANQGSEA. Trimming left V 2 bases short and J 7 bases short, with 14 bases between. The CDR3 consists of 13 residues. The CDR3 region has the DNA TGCAGCGTTGAACGGCCCCTCGCCCGTGAAGCTTTCTTT. This gives the protein CSVERPLAREAFF.

V and J are TRBV6-5 and TRBJ1-3; D is unresolved. The CDR3 contains 13 residues. From germline, CDR1 is MNHEY and CDR2 SVGAGI. Trimming pared 8 bases from V and 3 bases from J, leaving 11 bases between. CDR3 coding DNA: TGTGCCAGCGGCGGGGTCAGTGGAAACACCATATATTTT. Its protein product is CASGGVSGNTIYF.

As DNA, the CDR3 is TGCGCCAGCAGCTTGGGAGCCCGGCCGAATGGCTACACCTTC. Protein: CASSLGARPNGYTF. The chain is built from TRBV5-1 and TRBJ1-2; no clear D. The germline gives CDR1 SGHRS, CDR2 YFSETQ. Between the trimmed V and J ends, which lost 0 bases and 6 bases, there was a span of 12 bases. CDR3 length equals 14 residues.

This chain uses TRBV3-1 (or the pseudogene TRBV3-2) with TRBJ2-5; D may be TRBD2 (7 bases). Trimming cost V 7 bases and J 4 bases, with 16 bases left between them. Germline-derived CDR1 and CDR2 are LGHDT and YNNKEL (reference sequence). This CDR3 is 14 amino acids long. The CDR3 here is CASINAGALETQYF. The CDR3 DNA follows: TGTGCCAGCATCAACGCGGGGGCCTTAGAGACCCAGTACTTC.

The genes are TRBV5-5 and TRBJ1-2; D uncertain. Looked up from germline, CDR1 is SGHKS and CDR2 is YYEKEE (reference sequence). V shed 3 bases and J shed 4 bases, with 25 bases lying between them. This CDR3 contains 18 residues. CDR3 in amino acids: CASSSYTVRQGSAYGYTF. CDR3 coding DNA: TGTGCCAGCAGCTCTTATACTGTTCGACAAGGGTCGGCCTATGGCTACACCTTC.

The rearrangement links TRBV28 to TRBJ1-4, with a tentative D call TRBD1 (5 bases). The CDR3 totals 16 residues. Germline CDR1 MDHEN, CDR2 SYDVKM. V dropped 2 bases and J dropped 5 bases, with 15 bases sitting between them. CDR3 loop: CASSLDSGTGNEKLFF. In nucleotides, the CDR3 is TGTGCCAGCAGTTTAGACTCCGGGACGGGGAATGAAAAACTGTTTTTT.

The chain employs TRBV4-3 and TRBJ2-2; 9 bases map to TRBD2. The CDR3 consists of 15 residues. CDR1 LGHNA and CDR2 YSLEER come from the germline V gene. The J segment lost 2 bases and the V segment lost 4 bases, leaving 2 bases of the junction unmatched. This CDR3 is CASSRGGANTGELFF. The CDR3, as DNA: TGCGCCAGCAGCCGCGGGGGGGCTAACACCGGGGAGCTGTTTTTT.

V is TRBV27 and J is TRBJ1-5, with D possibly matching TRBD1 (5 bases). CDR3 size: 15 residues. CDR1 is MNHEY and CDR2 is SMNVEV in the germline V gene (reference sequence). Trimming took off 7 bases at V and 0 bases at J, with 13 bases between the two ends. This chain's CDR3 is CASKRGLYSNQPQHF. In nucleotides, the CDR3 is TGTGCCAGCAAAAGGGGACTTTATAGCAATCAGCCCCAGCATTTT.

The chain recombines TRBV6-4 with TRBJ2-3; D is uncertain. Per germline, CDR1 MRHNA and CDR2 SNTAGT. Trimming pared 3 bases from V and 6 bases from J, leaving 16 bases between. CDR3 size: 15 residues. CDR3 in amino acids: CASSENGLEGDTQYF. The DNA for the CDR3 is TGTGCCAGCAGTGAAAACGGATTGGAAGGGGATACGCAGTATTTT.